The clone carrying this TCR beta chain was seen only a few times. Original methodology: Nucleated cell number was recorded as an estimate derived from reference gene primer amplification. Clones were sequenced by immunoSEQ multiplex PCR, and TCRdb holds only the in-frame ones, with some missing. D and trimming come from the DNA, and the V and J calls and clone size come from that table. Of fewer than 400,000 clones detected, 75% to 90% appear once; the ten largest clones hold roughly 3.7%. The data were obtained in a study of blood T cell repertoires in COVID-19. Overall study context: T cells, B-cell-depleted T cells, or PBMCs supplied cDNA or gDNA.

Germline assignment: CDR1 MRHNA and CDR2 SNTAGT. Trimming took off 11 bases at V and 1 base at J, with 21 bases between the two ends. The CDR3 is 16 amino acids. Material: peripheral blood. The chain links TRBV6-4 to TRBJ1-5, with D perhaps TRBD1 (6 bases). The receptor's source is a woman between 18 and 29 years old with acute or convalescent COVID-19. In nucleotides, the CDR3 is TGTGCCTGGCGAGGGACATTCTACGGGAGCAATCAGCCCCAGCATTTT. Translating gives CAWRGTFYGSNQPQHF.